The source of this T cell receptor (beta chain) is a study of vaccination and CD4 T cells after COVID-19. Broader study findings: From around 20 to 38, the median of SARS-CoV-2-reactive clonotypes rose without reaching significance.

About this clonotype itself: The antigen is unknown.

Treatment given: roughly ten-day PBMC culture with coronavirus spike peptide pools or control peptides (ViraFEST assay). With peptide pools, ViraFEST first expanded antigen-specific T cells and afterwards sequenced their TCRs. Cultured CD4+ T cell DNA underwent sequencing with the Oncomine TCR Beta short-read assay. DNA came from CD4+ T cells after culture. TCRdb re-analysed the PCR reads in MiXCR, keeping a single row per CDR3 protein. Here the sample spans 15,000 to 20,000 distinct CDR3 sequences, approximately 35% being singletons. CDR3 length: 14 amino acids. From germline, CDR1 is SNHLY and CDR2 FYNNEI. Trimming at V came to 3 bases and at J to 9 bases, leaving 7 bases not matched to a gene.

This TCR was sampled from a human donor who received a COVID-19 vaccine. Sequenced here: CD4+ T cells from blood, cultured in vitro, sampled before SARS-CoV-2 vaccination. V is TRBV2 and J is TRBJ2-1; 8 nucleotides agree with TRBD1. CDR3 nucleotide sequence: TGTGCCAGCAGTGAGGTAGCAGGGGGCTTTGAGCAGTTCTTC. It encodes CASSEVAGGFEQFF. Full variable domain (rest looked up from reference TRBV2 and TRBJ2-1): EPEVTQTPSHQVTQMGQEVILRCVPISNHLYFYWYRQILGQKVEFLVSFYNNEISEKSEIFDDQFSVERPDGSNFTLKIRSTKLEDSAMYFCASSEVAGGFEQFFGPGTRLTVL.